This T cell receptor beta chain was recorded in a study of cytomegalovirus exposure and HLA in healthy donors. Overall study context: It was reported in a later analysis that the 120 or so validation repertoires used the same platform as the 666 first-cohort repertoires.

Points on this clone: What it binds is unknown.

Data came from immunoSEQ multiplex PCR; TCRdb stores just in-frame clones and leaves some out. The table includes about 300,000 clones, roughly 88% detected once. The CDR3 length is 14 residues. The germline gives CDR1 SGHTS, CDR2 YDEGEE. V was clipped by 7 bases and J by 1 base, with 14 bases between them. Study results and caveats: A classifier reportedly called cytomegalovirus status with high sensitivity and specificity. Overall, around 160 TCR beta chains were annotated as cytomegalovirus-associated.

The sequencing sample was made of PBMCs. The chain carries TRBV5-8 and TRBJ1-1, with a weak D call TRBD1 (5 bases). This TCR was sampled from a woman aged 18-29 years in good health and CMV-seronegative. CDR3 protein: CASGRGGRNTEAFF. CDR3 nucleotides: TGTGCCAGCGGGCGGGGGGGTCGGAACACTGAAGCTTTCTTT.